Many counts were recorded for the clone carrying this T cell receptor (beta chain). Antigen specificity is unknown. The CDR3 sequence is 13 residues long. V was trimmed by 3 bases and J by 7 bases, leaving 10 bases between them. The germline gives CDR1 WSHSY, CDR2 SAAADI. The sample is drawn from a study of tumor and adjacent non-tumor tissue in lung cancer. Across the whole study: Patients comprised 12 adenocarcinoma, a couple of squamous cell carcinoma and 1 small cell lung cancer. Study-level results: Tumor tissue had significantly higher TCR diversity than normal lung.

Three rounds of nested PCR, following a modified ARM-PCR protocol, produced the TCRbeta library. TCRdb itself ran the multiplex PCR reads through MiXCR, one entry per CDR3 protein. Of roughly 67,000 distinct CDR3 sequences in the sample, 60% were seen once. The template was RNA from unsorted bulk tissue. The V call is TRBV10-2, the J call TRBJ1-3; D perhaps matches TRBD1 (5 bases). Sequencing input: lung tumor tissue. The TCR comes from a man aged 50-60 years with non-small cell lung cancer. The CDR3 loop is CASSEGEGNTIYF. In nucleotides, the CDR3 is TGCGCCAGCAGTGAAGGGGAGGGGAACACCATATATTTT.